This T cell receptor (beta chain) derives from a study of blood T cell repertoires in COVID-19. CDR1 is SQVTM and CDR2 is ANQGSEA in the germline V gene. The CDR3 totals 16 residues. Trimming at V came to 6 bases and at J to 1 base, leaving 12 bases not matched to a gene. In the study's own analysis: Cell counts per sample came from amplifying reference gene primers. TCRdb's table, derived via immunoSEQ multiplex PCR, lists solely in-frame clones and lacks some. That table furnishes V, J and clone size, whereas the DNA furnished D and trimming. Among some 75,000 clones, 65% to 85% were seen once, and the ten largest hold roughly 13%.

V usage is TRBV29-1 and J usage is TRBJ2-7; 10 nucleotides agree with TRBD2. Sequencing was performed on peripheral blood. The TCR comes from a man in his forties or fifties with COVID-19, enrolled during active disease. CDR3 amino acids: CSVTLAGDWGSYEQYF. CDR3 DNA sequence: TGCAGCGTGACCCTAGCGGGAGACTGGGGATCCTACGAGCAGTACTTC.